One and the same sample provided the 15 T cell receptor beta chains below, sequenced in a study of regulatory T cells in long-lasting Graves disease. Researchers made TCR beta libraries by using iRepertoire HTBI primers and running Arm-PCR on CDR3 regions. A single record per CDR3 protein comes from TCRdb applying MiXCR to the multiplex PCR reads. The sample shows 390,000 or so distinct CDR3 sequences, about 11% of them seen only once. The time point: newly diagnosed GD, antithyroid drugs for less than 3 months. Extracted RNA from PBMCs served as the source of the TCR library. These data also featured in a second study, about T cells in Graves' hyperthyroidism and ophthalmopathy.

Sequenced material: peripheral blood mononuclear cells (PBMCs), taken at new diagnosis, from a patient treated with antithyroid drugs. All receptors come from a woman aged 18-35 years with Graves disease.

This chain joins TRBV20-1 and TRBJ2-3; TRBD2 matches at 8 bases. Per the germline V gene, CDR1 is DFQATT and CDR2 is SNEGSKA (reference sequence). This CDR3 contains 14 residues. Written as DNA, the CDR3 is TGCAGCCTGCCTCGGCGGGAGGATCCAGATACGCAGTATTTT. Amino acid sequence: CSLPRREDPDTQYF.

The chain links TRBV3-1 to TRBJ2-1; no reliable D call. CDR1 and CDR2 (germline): LGHDT, YNNKEL (reference sequence). V was clipped by 4 bases and J by 2 bases, with 15 bases between them. CDR3 length: 16 residues. CDR3 sequence reads: CASSPHTESTYNEQFF. CDR3 in DNA: TGTGCCAGCAGCCCCCACACCGAGTCCACCTACAATGAGCAGTTCTTC.

This clonotype was detected many times. The chain links TRBV20-1 to TRBJ2-5; 7 nucleotides agree with TRBD1. J lost 4 bases, V lost 6 bases, and 11 bases had no gene match. The CDR3 has 14 residues. Germline assignment: CDR1 DFQATT and CDR2 SNEGSKA (reference sequence). This chain's CDR3 is CSAAETGMGETQYF. The CDR3, as DNA: TGCAGTGCCGCGGAGACAGGGATGGGAGAGACCCAGTACTTC.

The rearrangement uses TRBV7-2 and TRBJ1-5; possibly TRBD1 for D (5 bases). Germline values: CDR1 SGHTA, CDR2 FQGNSA. Trimming removed 5 bases at V and 4 bases at J, with 15 bases between. The CDR3 sequence is 15 residues long. The CDR3 sequence: CASSATRDVNQPQHF. The CDR3 nucleotides are TGTGCCAGCAGCGCCACACGGGACGTTAATCAGCCCCAGCATTTT. The variable domain in full, completed from reference TRBV7-2 and TRBJ1-5, reads GAGVSQSPSNKVTEKGKDVELRCDPISGHTALYWYRQSLGQGLEFLIYFQGNSAPDKSGLPSDRFSAERTGGSVSTLTIQRTQQEDSAVYLCASSATRDVNQPQHFGDGTRLSIL.

This clonotype was seen repeatedly, ten times or more. The gene calls are TRBV7-2 and TRBJ2-7; 9 bases fit TRBD2. The ends lost 0 bases at V and 4 bases at J; junction bases unmatched: 10. This CDR3 is 17 amino acids long. Germline V gene data show CDR1 as SGHTA and CDR2 as FQGNSA. The CDR3 spells CASSLARLAGIFYEQYF. CDR3 sequence (DNA): TGTGCCAGCAGCTTAGCGCGTCTAGCGGGAATCTTTTACGAGCAGTACTTC.

This clonotype came up a few times. This may arise from a read error, as a much more abundant clone is one base away. The chain uses TRBV12-3 or TRBV12-4 and TRBJ2-5; 8 bases line up with TRBD2. The V gene end was trimmed by 5 bases and the J gene end by 1 base; junction bases not matched to a gene: 15. The CDR3 has 18 residues. The CDR3, as DNA: TGTGCCAGCAGTGACCGGCGGGGGGCTGTTGGGTTCCAAGAGACCCAGTACTTC. Translated: CASSDRRGAVGFQETQYF.

This chain joins TRBV19 and TRBJ1-3; maybe TRBD1 (5 bases). The germline CDR1 and CDR2 sequences are LNHDA and SQIVND (reference sequence). The CDR3 covers 16 residues. Trimming pared 1 base from V and 0 bases from J, leaving 10 bases between. In DNA form, the CDR3 reads TGTGCCAGTAGTATAGGTGGGGCCCGCTCTGGAAACACCATATATTTT. It translates to CASSIGGARSGNTIYF.

Many counts were recorded for this clonotype. The chain carries TRBV20-1 and TRBJ2-1, with 7 positions matching TRBD2. The J segment lost 7 bases and the V segment lost 6 bases, leaving 6 bases of the junction unmatched. CDR3 length: 12 residues. Germline V gene lookup returns CDR1 DFQATT and CDR2 SNEGSKA (reference sequence). CDR3 loop: CSAHRAGNEQFF. DNA of the CDR3: TGCAGTGCCCATCGAGCGGGAAATGAGCAGTTCTTC.

There are a few counts of this clonotype. Relative to the germline gene, one junction end is altered; a read error may explain this. This sequence joins TRBV20-1 and TRBJ1-2; TRBD1 matches 7 bases. The germline gives CDR1 DFQATT, CDR2 SNEGSKA (reference sequence). The CDR3 extends over 14 amino acids. This CDR3 reads CSARADRELRGCTF. CDR3 nucleotide sequence: TGCAGTGCTAGAGCAGACAGGGAGTTGAGAGGCTGCACCTTC.

This clonotype appeared a few times. This chain's CDR3 is CASSPRGADSYEQYF. CDR3 bases: TGTGCCAGCAGTCCCAGGGGGGCCGACTCCTACGAGCAGTACTTC. The rearrangement links TRBV12-3 or TRBV12-4 to TRBJ2-7, with D possibly matching TRBD1 (7 bases). CDR3 length: 15 amino acids. V was pared by 5 bases and J by 0 bases, with 14 bases between.

A few counts support this clonotype. This may be a read error, as it is one base from a much larger clone. The chain uses TRBV28 and TRBJ2-7; TRBD1 is a possible D gene (5 bases). The V end lost 4 bases, the J end lost 7 bases, and 23 bases lay between the germline ends. The CDR3 is made up of 16 amino acids. From germline, CDR1 is MDHEN and CDR2 SYDVKM. The chain's CDR3 is CASSYPSRVRVGEQYF. CDR3 sequence (DNA): TGTGCCAGCAGTTACCCATCAAGGGTCAGGGTGGGGGAGCAGTACTTC.

This clonotype was detected ten times or more. The gene calls are TRBV20-1 and TRBJ1-5, with 9 positions matching TRBD1. The CDR3 extends over 13 amino acids. CDR1 and CDR2 (germline): DFQATT, SNEGSKA (reference sequence). V lost 7 bases, J lost 4 bases, and 5 bases stayed unmatched. The CDR3 DNA is TGCAGTGGTACAGGGGGCGGGAATCAGCCCCAGCATTTT. As protein: CSGTGGGNQPQHF.

This clonotype was observed at least ten times. The rearrangement links TRBV24-1 to TRBJ2-3, with 8 bases that match TRBD1. After removal of 4 bases from V and 4 bases from J, the junction contained 9 bases not matched to a gene. Per the germline V gene, CDR1 is KGHDR and CDR2 is SFDVKD. The CDR3 has 16 residues. CDR3 sequence reads: CATSDPGQGYSDTQYF. The CDR3 region has the DNA TGTGCCACCAGTGACCCTGGACAGGGATACTCAGATACGCAGTATTTT.

This clonotype was seen repeatedly, ten times or more. J is TRBJ2-7 and V is TRBV11-2; D possibly matches TRBD1 or TRBD2 (5 bases each). The CDR3 has 15 residues. Germline values: CDR1 SGHAT, CDR2 FQNNGV. Trimming removed 3 bases at V and 4 bases at J, with 16 bases between. The CDR3 DNA sequence: TGTGCCAGCAGCTTGGGGGTGGACCACCGGTACGAGCAGTACTTC. Translation: CASSLGVDHRYEQYF.

The genes are TRBV6-2 or TRBV6-3 and TRBJ2-5; a possible D gene is TRBD1 (5 bases). CDR1 MNHEY and CDR2 SVGEGT come from the germline V gene. The CDR3 runs 15 residues. V dropped 5 bases and J dropped 4 bases, with 17 bases sitting between them. The CDR3 reads CASSEARWGRETQYF. Here the CDR3 DNA reads TGTGCCAGCAGTGAAGCTAGGTGGGGCCGAGAGACCCAGTACTTC.